Detailed here is one T cell receptor beta chain. MiXCR was used by TCRdb to re-call the PCR reads. The sample lists roughly 83,000 clones; 14% to 15% were seen once. The data are from a study of metastatic and nonmetastatic thyroid tumors. Prior to thyroid surgery, none of the patients had received any treatment. The germline CDR1 and CDR2 sequences are DFQATT and SNEGSKA (reference sequence). Trimming at V came to 3 bases and at J to 4 bases, leaving 14 bases not matched to a gene. The CDR3 has 16 amino acids. The specimen sequenced was blood. The source of this sequence is a female donor with papillary thyroid cancer or a benign thyroid nodule (not recorded which). Some clones in this sample may be carry-over from other donors' samples. V usage is TRBV20-1 and J usage is TRBJ2-7; 8 nucleotides agree with TRBD1. This chain's CDR3 is CSASRRSATGEYEQYF. Here the CDR3 DNA reads TGCAGTGCTAGCCGCAGGTCCGCGACAGGGGAATACGAGCAGTACTTC.